This T cell receptor (beta chain) was recorded in a study of T-cell reconstitution after alpha-beta-depleted transplantation in children. Construction of the TCRbeta library involved unique molecular identifiers. TCRdb reprocessed the PCR reads via MiXCR and lists one record per CDR3 protein. This table holds around 700,000 distinct CDR3 sequences, 13% found once. Regarding the study as a whole: Among T cells one year after transplant, newly produced cells accounted for most counts and diversity.

This clonotype was counted many times. Its matching antigen is unknown. The ends lost 5 bases at V and 6 bases at J; junction bases unmatched: 3. CDR1 MDHEN and CDR2 SYDVKM come from the germline V gene. CDR3 size: 14 residues. Sample: PBMCs, taken before TCRalphabeta/CD19-depleted stem cell transplant. The J gene is TRBJ2-1, the V gene TRBV28; 11 positions match TRBD2. This sequence was found in a girl aged 2-10 years with congenital amegakaryocytic thrombocytopenia, due to receive a stem cell transplant. Written as DNA, the CDR3 is TGTGCCAGCAGTCCTAGCGGGAGGTTCAATGAGCAGTTCTTC. Translating it yields CASSPSGRFNEQFF.